Presented here are 7 T cell receptor beta chains from one specimen sequenced in a study of blood T cell repertoires in COVID-19. Using immunoSEQ multiplex PCR, the repertoire was profiled, and TCRdb retains in-frame clones only, with some absent. Among approximately 150,000 clones, around 88% were seen once, and the ten largest hold less than 2%. Material: peripheral blood. The receptors were sampled from a woman aged 55-70 years with acute or convalescent COVID-19.

The chain uses TRBV7-2 and TRBJ1-3; D is possibly TRBD1 (6 bases). V lost 1 base and J lost 2, with 15 bases in between. Germline V gene sequence: CDR1 SGHTA, CDR2 FQGNSA. The CDR3 covers 17 residues. CDR3 sequence (DNA): TGTGCCAGCAGCTTAGACGGGACACGGGCTACTGGAAACACCATATATTTT. This gives the protein CASSLDGTRATGNTIYF.

The rearrangement joins TRBV7-2 to TRBJ1-6, with 7 bases matching TRBD1. J lost 7 bases, V lost 6 bases, and 6 bases had no gene match. The CDR3 extends over 14 amino acids. Germline CDR1 is SGHTA and CDR2 is FQGNSA. Here the CDR3 reads CASSSTGTNSPLHF. CDR3 bases: TGTGCCAGCAGTTCGACAGGGACGAATTCACCCCTCCACTTT.

This chain joins TRBV9 and TRBJ2-5; 11 nucleotides align to TRBD2. CDR3 size: 19 residues. Trimming removed 0 bases from V and 0 bases from J; junction bases left unmatched: 10. The germline V gene encodes CDR1 SGDLS and CDR2 YYNGEE. The CDR3 bases are TGTGCCAGCAGCGTAGCATCAGGGACTAGCGGATCGTACCAAGAGACCCAGTACTTC. Its translation: CASSVASGTSGSYQETQYF.

CDR3 region: CASRRNRGETQYF. CDR3 in DNA: TGTGCCAGCAGAAGGAACAGGGGAGAGACCCAGTACTTC. V and J are TRBV27 and TRBJ2-5; 7 bases map to TRBD1. Per germline, CDR1 MNHEY and CDR2 SMNVEV (reference sequence). V gave up 6 bases and J gave up 4 bases; unmatched junction bases: 5. The CDR3 length is 13 residues.

This clone was observed a single time. The chain links TRBV2 to TRBJ1-6; D call uncertain. Germline V gene data show CDR1 as SNHLY and CDR2 as FYNNEI. The length of the CDR3 is 16 residues. With 4 bases removed from V and 0 bases from J, the gap between germline ends came to 10 bases. The CDR3 coding sequence is TGTGCCAGCAGTGGTAAAGGGAGCTCCTATAATTCACCCCTCCACTTT. It translates to CASSGKGSSYNSPLHF.

The chain joins TRBV2 to TRBJ1-6; D possibly corresponds to TRBD1 (5 bases). The V gene's germline CDR1 is SNHLY and CDR2 FYNNEI. The length of the CDR3 is 17 residues. Between the trimmed V and J ends, which lost 4 bases and 10 bases, there was a span of 23 bases. The CDR3 region has the DNA TGTGCCAGCAGTGCCTCTGCTTCCGGGGGTCGGTCGTCACCCCTCCACTTT. Residues: CASSASASGGRSSPLHF.

The chain recombines TRBV19 with TRBJ2-5; 7 nucleotides match TRBD1. The germline CDR1 and CDR2 sequences are LNHDA and SQIVND (reference sequence). The V gene end was trimmed by 4 bases and the J gene end by 2 bases; junction bases not matched to a gene: 7. The CDR3 contains 15 residues. CDR3 sequence reads: CASSTHQTGQETQYF. The CDR3 coding sequence is TGTGCCAGTAGTACCCACCAGACAGGGCAAGAGACCCAGTACTTC.